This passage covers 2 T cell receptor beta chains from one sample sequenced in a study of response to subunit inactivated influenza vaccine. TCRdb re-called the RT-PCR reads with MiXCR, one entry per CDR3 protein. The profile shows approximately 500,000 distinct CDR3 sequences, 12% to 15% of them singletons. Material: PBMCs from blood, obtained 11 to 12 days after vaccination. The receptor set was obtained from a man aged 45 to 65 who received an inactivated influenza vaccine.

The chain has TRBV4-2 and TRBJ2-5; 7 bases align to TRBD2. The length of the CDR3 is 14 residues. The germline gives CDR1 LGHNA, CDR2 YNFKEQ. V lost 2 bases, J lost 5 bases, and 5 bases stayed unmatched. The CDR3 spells CASSQQTSAETQYF. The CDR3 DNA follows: TGTGCCAGCAGCCAACAAACTAGCGCGGAGACCCAGTACTTC.

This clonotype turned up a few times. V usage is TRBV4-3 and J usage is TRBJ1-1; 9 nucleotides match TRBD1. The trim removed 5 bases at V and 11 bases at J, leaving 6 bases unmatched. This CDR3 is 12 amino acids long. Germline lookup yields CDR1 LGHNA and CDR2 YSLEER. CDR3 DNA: TGCGCCAGCAGCGCCCGGACAGGGGAGGCTTTCTTT. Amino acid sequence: CASSARTGEAFF.